The clone carrying this T cell receptor beta chain was counted ten times or more. This sample is drawn from a study of blood T cell repertoires in COVID-19. For the study at large: Samples of COVID-19 (acute and convalescent) were obtained from the United States, Italy and Spain. PBMCs, B-cell-depleted T cells, or T cells were the source of the cDNA or gDNA that made up the material.

Authors' data handling: Counts of nucleated cells, estimated from reference gene primer amplification, were obtained. Produced via immunoSEQ multiplex PCR; TCRdb's table is partial and in-frame only. V and J calls and clone size follow that table, whereas D and trimming were derived from the DNA. The sample consists of about 60,000 clones, 88% of them appearing once. Germline CDR1 and CDR2: SGHDN and FVKESK. This CDR3 has 15 amino acids. Trimming cost V 4 bases and J 5 bases, with 15 bases left between them. Material: peripheral blood. J is TRBJ1-5 and V is TRBV14; possible D gene TRBD1, 6 bases. This TCR was recovered from a man between 45 and 60 years old with active COVID-19. CDR3 sequence reads: CASSRTPRGYQPQHF. DNA for the CDR3: TGTGCCAGCAGCCGAACGCCCAGGGGTTATCAGCCCCAGCATTTT.